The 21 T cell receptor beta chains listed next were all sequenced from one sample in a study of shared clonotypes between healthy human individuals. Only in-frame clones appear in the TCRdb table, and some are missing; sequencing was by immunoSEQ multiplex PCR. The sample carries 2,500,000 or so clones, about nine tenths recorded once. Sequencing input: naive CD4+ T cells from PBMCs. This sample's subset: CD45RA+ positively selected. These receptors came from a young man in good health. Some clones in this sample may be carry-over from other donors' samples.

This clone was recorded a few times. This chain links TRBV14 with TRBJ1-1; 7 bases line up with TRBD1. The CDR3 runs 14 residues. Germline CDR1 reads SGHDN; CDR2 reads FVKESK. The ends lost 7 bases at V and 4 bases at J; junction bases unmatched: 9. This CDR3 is CASTLDRVSTEAFF. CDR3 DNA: TGTGCCAGCACCTTAGACAGGGTGAGCACTGAAGCTTTCTTT.

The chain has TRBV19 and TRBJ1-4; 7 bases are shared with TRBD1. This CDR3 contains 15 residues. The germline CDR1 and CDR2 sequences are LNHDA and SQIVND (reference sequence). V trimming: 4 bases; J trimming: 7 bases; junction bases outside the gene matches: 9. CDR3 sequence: CASSRGTATAEKLFF. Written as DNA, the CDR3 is TGTGCCAGTAGTAGGGGGACAGCCACAGCTGAAAAACTGTTTTTT.

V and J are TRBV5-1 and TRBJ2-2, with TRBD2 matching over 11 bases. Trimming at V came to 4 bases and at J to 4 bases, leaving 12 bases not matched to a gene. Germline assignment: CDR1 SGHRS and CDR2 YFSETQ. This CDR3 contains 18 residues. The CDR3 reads CASSRGPSGRPGTGELFF. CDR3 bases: TGCGCCAGCAGCCGGGGGCCTAGCGGGAGGCCCGGCACCGGGGAGCTGTTTTTT.

CDR3 residues: CATSRTSGPYEQYF. The CDR3 DNA reads as TGTGCCACCTCCCGGACTAGCGGACCCTACGAGCAGTACTTC. The chain joins TRBV6-5 to TRBJ2-7, with 10 bases lining up with TRBD2. Per germline, CDR1 MNHEY and CDR2 SVGAGI. V lost 10 bases to trimming and J lost 2 bases; unmatched junction nucleotides: 8. This CDR3 spans 14 amino acids.

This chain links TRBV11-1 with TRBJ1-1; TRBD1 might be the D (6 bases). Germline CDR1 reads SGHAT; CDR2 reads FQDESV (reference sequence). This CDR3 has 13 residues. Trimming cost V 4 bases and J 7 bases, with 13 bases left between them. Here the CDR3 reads CASSWDIPGEAFF. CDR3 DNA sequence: TGTGCCAGCAGCTGGGACATCCCAGGTGAAGCTTTCTTT.

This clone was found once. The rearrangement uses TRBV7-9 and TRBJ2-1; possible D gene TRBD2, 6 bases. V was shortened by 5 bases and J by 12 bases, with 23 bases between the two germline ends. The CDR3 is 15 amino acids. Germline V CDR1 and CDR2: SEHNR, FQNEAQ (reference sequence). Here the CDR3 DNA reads TGTGCCAGCAGCCCCGCGGGATGGGACTTTGGAGGGCAGTTCTTC. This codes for CASSPAGWDFGGQFF. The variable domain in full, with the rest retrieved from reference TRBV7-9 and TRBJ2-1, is DTGVSQNPRHKITKRGQNVTFRCDPISEHNRLYWYRQTLGQGPEFLTYFQNEAQLEKSRLLSDRFSAERPKGSFSTLEIQRTEQGDSAMYLCASSPAGWDFGGQFFGPGTRLTVL.

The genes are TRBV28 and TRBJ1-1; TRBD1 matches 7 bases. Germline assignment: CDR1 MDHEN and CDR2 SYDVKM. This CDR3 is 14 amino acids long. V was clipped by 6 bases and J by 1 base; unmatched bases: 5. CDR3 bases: TGTGCCAGCAGATCAGACAGGGCGAACACTGAAGCTTTCTTT. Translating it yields CASRSDRANTEAFF.

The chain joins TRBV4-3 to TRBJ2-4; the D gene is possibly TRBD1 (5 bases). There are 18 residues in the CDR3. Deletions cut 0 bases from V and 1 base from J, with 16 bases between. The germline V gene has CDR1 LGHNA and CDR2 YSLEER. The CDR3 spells CASSQDSAIKGAKNIQYF. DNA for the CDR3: TGCGCCAGCAGCCAAGATTCGGCAATCAAGGGGGCCAAAAACATTCAGTACTTC.

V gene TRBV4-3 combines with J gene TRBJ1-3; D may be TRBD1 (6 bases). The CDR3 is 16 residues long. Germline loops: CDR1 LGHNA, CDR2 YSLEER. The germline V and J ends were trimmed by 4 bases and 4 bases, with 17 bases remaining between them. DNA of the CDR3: TGCGCCAGCAGCCCCAGCGGACAGTCTGCAGGAAACACCATATATTTT. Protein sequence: CASSPSGQSAGNTIYF.

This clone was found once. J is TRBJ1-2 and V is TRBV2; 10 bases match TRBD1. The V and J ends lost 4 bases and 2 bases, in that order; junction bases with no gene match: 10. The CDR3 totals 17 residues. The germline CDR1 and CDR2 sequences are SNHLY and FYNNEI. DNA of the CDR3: TGTGCCAGCAGTGTAATAAGGTCGGGACAGGGGAACTATGGCTACACCTTC. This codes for CASSVIRSGQGNYGYTF.

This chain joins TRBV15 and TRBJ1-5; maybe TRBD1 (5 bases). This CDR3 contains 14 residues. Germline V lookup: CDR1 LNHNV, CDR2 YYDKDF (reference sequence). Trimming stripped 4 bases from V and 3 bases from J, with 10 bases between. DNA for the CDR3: TGTGCCACCAGCAAGGGGACCCACAATCAGCCCCAGCATTTT. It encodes CATSKGTHNQPQHF.

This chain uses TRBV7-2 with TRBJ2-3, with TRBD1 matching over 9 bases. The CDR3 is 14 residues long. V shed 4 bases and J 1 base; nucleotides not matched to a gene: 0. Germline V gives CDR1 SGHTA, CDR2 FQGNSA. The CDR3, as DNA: TGTGCCAGCAGCTGGGACAGGGGCACAGATACGCAGTATTTT. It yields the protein CASSWDRGTDTQYF.

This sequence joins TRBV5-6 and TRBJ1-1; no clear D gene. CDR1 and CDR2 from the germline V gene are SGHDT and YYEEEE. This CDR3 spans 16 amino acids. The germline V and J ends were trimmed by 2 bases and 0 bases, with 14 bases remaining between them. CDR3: CASSFYLAEMNTEAFF. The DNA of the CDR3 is TGTGCCAGCAGCTTCTATCTGGCAGAAATGAACACTGAAGCTTTCTTT. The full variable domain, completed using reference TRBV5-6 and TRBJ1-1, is DAGVTQSPTHLIKTRGQQVTLRCSPKSGHDTVSWYQQALGQGPQFIFQYYEEEERQRGNFPDRFSGHQFPNYSSELNVNALLLGDSALYLCASSFYLAEMNTEAFFGQGTRLTVV.

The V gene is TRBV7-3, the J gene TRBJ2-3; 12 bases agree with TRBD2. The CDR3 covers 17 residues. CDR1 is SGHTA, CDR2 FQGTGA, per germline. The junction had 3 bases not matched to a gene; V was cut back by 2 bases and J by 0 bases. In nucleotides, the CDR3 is TGTGCCAGCAGCTTACAGGGACTAGCGGGTAGCACAGATACGCAGTATTTT. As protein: CASSLQGLAGSTDTQYF.

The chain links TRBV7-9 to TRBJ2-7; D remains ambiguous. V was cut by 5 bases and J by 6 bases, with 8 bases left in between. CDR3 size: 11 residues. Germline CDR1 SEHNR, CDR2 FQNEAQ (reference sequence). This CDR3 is CASSPRTEQYF. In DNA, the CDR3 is TGTGCCAGCAGCCCCCGGACCGAGCAGTACTTC.

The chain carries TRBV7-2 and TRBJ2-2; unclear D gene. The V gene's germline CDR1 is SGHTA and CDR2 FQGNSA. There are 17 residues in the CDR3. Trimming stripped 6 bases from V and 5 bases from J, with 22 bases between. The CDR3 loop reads CASSYEGWQKNTGELFF. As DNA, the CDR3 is TGTGCCAGCAGTTATGAAGGGTGGCAGAAAAATACCGGGGAGCTGTTTTTT.

CDR3 loop: CASSLGLWRGDTEAFF. DNA for the CDR3: TGTGCCAGCAGCTTAGGATTGTGGCGGGGGGACACTGAAGCTTTCTTT. This sequence joins TRBV11-2 and TRBJ1-1, with a possible D match to TRBD1 (5 bases). This CDR3 region has 16 residues. Deletions cut 1 base from V and 3 bases from J, with 15 bases between. Germline V gene sequence: CDR1 SGHAT, CDR2 FQNNGV. The full variable domain, rest sourced from reference TRBV11-2 and TRBJ1-1, is EAGVAQSPRYKIIEKRQSVAFWCNPISGHATLYWYQQILGQGPKLLIQFQNNGVVDDSQLPKDRFSAERLKGVDSTLKIQPAKLEDSAVYLCASSLGLWRGDTEAFFGQGTRLTVV.

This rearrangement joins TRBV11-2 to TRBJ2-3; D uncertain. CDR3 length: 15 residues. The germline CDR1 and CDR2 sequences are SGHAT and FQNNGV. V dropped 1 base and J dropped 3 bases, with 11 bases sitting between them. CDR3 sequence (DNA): TGTGCCAGCAGCTTAGGCGTAACATCTACAGATACGCAGTATTTT. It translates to CASSLGVTSTDTQYF.

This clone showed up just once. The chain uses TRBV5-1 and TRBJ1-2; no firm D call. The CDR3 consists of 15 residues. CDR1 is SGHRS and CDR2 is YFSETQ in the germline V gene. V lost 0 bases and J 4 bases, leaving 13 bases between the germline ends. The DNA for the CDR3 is TGCGCCAGCAGCTTGGGCGGTACCCGGGGCTATGGCTACACCTTC. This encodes CASSLGGTRGYGYTF.

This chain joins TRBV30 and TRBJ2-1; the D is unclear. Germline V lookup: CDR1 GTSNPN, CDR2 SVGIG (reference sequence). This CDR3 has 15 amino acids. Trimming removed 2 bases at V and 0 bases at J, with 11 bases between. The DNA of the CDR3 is TGTGCCTGGAGTTTGTGGGCGAGCTCCTACAATGAGCAGTTCTTC. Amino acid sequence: CAWSLWASSYNEQFF.

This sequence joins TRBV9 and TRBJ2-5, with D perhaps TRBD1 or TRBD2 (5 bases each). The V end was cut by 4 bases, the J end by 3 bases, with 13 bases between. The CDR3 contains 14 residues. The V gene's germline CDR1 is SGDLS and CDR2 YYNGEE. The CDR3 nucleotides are TGTGCCAGCAGCCCCACCGTGGGGGAAGAGACCCAGTACTTC. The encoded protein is CASSPTVGEETQYF.